This is a list of T cell receptor beta chains from one sample in a study of identical twins. Via MiXCR, TCRdb re-called the 5' RACE reads, giving one row per CDR3 protein. The sample has 1.5 million to 2 million distinct CDR3 sequences; about 31% are singletons. The sample comprised cord blood. The origin of the receptors is a newborn girl in good health. Each CDR3 is given with its conserved first and last residue. The order of the fields is J gene, D gene, clone size, V gene, CDR3 DNA, CDR3 protein. D genes are given only for firm matches. Not all rows give a size; the values are once, few, many and, for expanded clones, a class.

j_call: TRBJ1-1
d_call: -
clone_size: once
v_call: TRBV5-1
cdr3_nt: TGCGCCAGCAGCGCCGGGAGTCTAAACGCTGAAGCTTTCTTT
cdr3_aa: CASSAGSLNAEAFF

j_call: TRBJ2-7
d_call: TRBD2
clone_size: few
v_call: TRBV3-1
cdr3_nt: TGTGCCAGCAGCCCTAGCGGGGAGATCTCCTACGAGCAGTACTTC
cdr3_aa: CASSPSGEISYEQYF

j_call: TRBJ1-1
d_call: TRBD1
clone_size: -
v_call: TRBV2
cdr3_nt: TGTGCCAGCAGTGCAGGACAGGGGTCCATGAGCACTGAAGCTTTCTTT
cdr3_aa: CASSAGQGSMSTEAFF

j_call: TRBJ1-2
d_call: -
clone_size: -
v_call: TRBV20-1
cdr3_nt: TGCAGTGCTAGTAGGGTTGGGAGAGGATATGGCTACACCTTC
cdr3_aa: CSASRVGRGYGYTF

j_call: TRBJ2-3
d_call: TRBD2
clone_size: few
v_call: TRBV20-1
cdr3_nt: TGCAGTGCTATTCGGACTAGCGGGGGCCGCACAGATACGCAGTATTTT
cdr3_aa: CSAIRTSGGRTDTQYF

j_call: TRBJ2-7
d_call: -
clone_size: few
v_call: TRBV7-2
cdr3_nt: TGTGCCAGCAGCGGATTCCGCTCCTACGAGCAGTACTTC
cdr3_aa: CASSGFRSYEQYF

j_call: TRBJ2-3
d_call: -
clone_size: -
v_call: TRBV5-5
cdr3_nt: TGTGCCAGCAGCTTGGCCATCGGTCCCCCAGATACGCAGTATTTT
cdr3_aa: CASSLAIGPPDTQYF

j_call: TRBJ2-3
d_call: TRBD2
clone_size: -
v_call: TRBV6-1
cdr3_nt: TGTGCCAGCATGTTGCTTCTCGGGGGGGCCACAGATACGCAGTATTTT
cdr3_aa: CASMLLLGGATDTQYF

j_call: TRBJ1-1
d_call: -
clone_size: few
v_call: TRBV3-1
cdr3_nt: TGTGCCAGCAGCCAAGATCTTCGGGAGACGGACATGAACACTGAAGCTTTCTTT
cdr3_aa: CASSQDLRETDMNTEAFF

j_call: TRBJ2-7
d_call: -
clone_size: -
v_call: TRBV6-2/TRBV6-3
cdr3_nt: TGTGCCAGCAGGCCCCCGGGACACCTCTACGAGCAGTACTTC
cdr3_aa: CASRPPGHLYEQYF

j_call: TRBJ2-5
d_call: -
clone_size: -
v_call: TRBV18
cdr3_nt: TGTGCCAGCTCACCTTACAGGGAGGAGACCCAGTACTTC
cdr3_aa: CASSPYREETQYF

j_call: TRBJ2-3
d_call: TRBD1
clone_size: -
v_call: TRBV3-1
cdr3_nt: TGTGCCAGCAGCCAAGTGACAGGGGGGTGGGATACGCAGTATTTT
cdr3_aa: CASSQVTGGWDTQYF

j_call: TRBJ1-2
d_call: -
clone_size: few
v_call: TRBV12-3/TRBV12-4
cdr3_nt: TGTGCCAGCAGTGAAAGGGCCAGTAACTATGGCTACACCTTC
cdr3_aa: CASSERASNYGYTF

j_call: TRBJ2-1
d_call: -
clone_size: many
v_call: TRBV20-1
cdr3_nt: TGCAGTGCTAGAGACAATGAGCAGTTCTTC
cdr3_aa: CSARDNEQFF

j_call: TRBJ2-3
d_call: TRBD1
clone_size: -
v_call: TRBV20-1
cdr3_nt: TGCAGTGCTAGAGATGGGACAGGGCCCACAGATACGCAGTATTTT
cdr3_aa: CSARDGTGPTDTQYF

j_call: TRBJ2-1
d_call: TRBD2
clone_size: -
v_call: TRBV2
cdr3_nt: TGTGCCAGCAGTACCGGACTAGCGGGGGGGCCGAGCTCCTACAATGAGCAGTTCTTC
cdr3_aa: CASSTGLAGGPSSYNEQFF

j_call: TRBJ1-2
d_call: -
clone_size: -
v_call: TRBV20-1
cdr3_nt: TGCAGTGCCCATACTCCTGAAGGGGCTAACTATGGCTACACCTTC
cdr3_aa: CSAHTPEGANYGYTF

j_call: TRBJ2-3
d_call: TRBD2
clone_size: few
v_call: TRBV27
cdr3_nt: TGTGCCAGCAGTTTGGCCCGGACTAGCGGGAGGGCAGATACGCAGTATTTT
cdr3_aa: CASSLARTSGRADTQYF

j_call: TRBJ1-1
d_call: -
clone_size: -
v_call: TRBV6-5
cdr3_nt: TGTGCCAGCAGCCGACGACAGCTGACTGAAGCTTTCTTT
cdr3_aa: CASSRRQLTEAFF

j_call: TRBJ2-1
d_call: TRBD2
clone_size: -
v_call: TRBV5-1
cdr3_nt: TGCGCCAGCAGCGGTCTAGCGGGAGCTGAGCAGTTCTTC
cdr3_aa: CASSGLAGAEQFF

j_call: TRBJ2-3
d_call: -
clone_size: -
v_call: TRBV3-1
cdr3_nt: TGTGCCAGCAGCCAAGGGGGCCGACATAGCACAGATACGCAGTATTTT
cdr3_aa: CASSQGGRHSTDTQYF

j_call: TRBJ2-7
d_call: TRBD2
clone_size: few
v_call: TRBV3-1
cdr3_nt: TGTGCCAGCAGCCAGGAGTCGACTAGCGACTCCTACGAGCAGTACTTC
cdr3_aa: CASSQESTSDSYEQYF

j_call: TRBJ2-1
d_call: -
clone_size: -
v_call: TRBV9
cdr3_nt: TGTGCCAGCAGCCCCGGGACCCGAAGAAAGTACAATGAGCAGTTCTTC
cdr3_aa: CASSPGTRRKYNEQFF

j_call: TRBJ1-5
d_call: TRBD1
clone_size: -
v_call: TRBV19
cdr3_nt: TGTGCCAGTGGTATCCGCCCGGACAGGGGTCTTGTTAGGAGCAATCAGCCCCAGCATTTT
cdr3_aa: CASGIRPDRGLVRSNQPQHF

j_call: TRBJ2-5
d_call: -
clone_size: -
v_call: TRBV20-1
cdr3_nt: TGCAGTGCTAGAGTAGGGGTCGAGCAAGAGACCCAGTACTTC
cdr3_aa: CSARVGVEQETQYF

j_call: TRBJ1-2
d_call: -
clone_size: -
v_call: TRBV20-1
cdr3_nt: TGCAGTGCTAGTCTAGGGATGGGTGGCTACACCTTC
cdr3_aa: CSASLGMGGYTF

j_call: TRBJ2-7
d_call: TRBD1
clone_size: -
v_call: TRBV25-1
cdr3_nt: TGTGCCAGCAGTGATAGGGACAGGGGCCCCTACGAGCAGTACTTC
cdr3_aa: CASSDRDRGPYEQYF

j_call: TRBJ1-4
d_call: -
clone_size: once
v_call: TRBV29-1
cdr3_nt: TGCAGCGTTGGGTCAGTAGGCCCTAATGAAAAACTGTTTTTT
cdr3_aa: CSVGSVGPNEKLFF

j_call: TRBJ1-4
d_call: TRBD1
clone_size: few
v_call: TRBV27
cdr3_nt: TGTGCCAGCAGTGCACCTCCGGGACAGGGGGATGAAAAACTGTTTTTT
cdr3_aa: CASSAPPGQGDEKLFF

j_call: TRBJ2-7
d_call: -
clone_size: -
v_call: TRBV27
cdr3_nt: TGTGCCAGCGCTACCCAGCGGTCCTCCTACGAGCAGTACTTC
cdr3_aa: CASATQRSSYEQYF

j_call: TRBJ2-7
d_call: -
clone_size: -
v_call: TRBV20-1
cdr3_nt: TGCCGTGCTACAGACCCAGGGGAACTCTCCTACGAGCAGTACTTC
cdr3_aa: CRATDPGELSYEQYF

j_call: TRBJ1-2
d_call: -
clone_size: -
v_call: TRBV5-1
cdr3_nt: TGCGCCAGCAGCCCGTCCCCGGACAGACCTAACTATGGCTACACCTTC
cdr3_aa: CASSPSPDRPNYGYTF

j_call: TRBJ1-4
d_call: TRBD1
clone_size: -
v_call: TRBV20-1
cdr3_nt: TGCAGTGCTACCGGGACAGGCCGCTCAACTAATGAAAAACTGTTTTTT
cdr3_aa: CSATGTGRSTNEKLFF

j_call: TRBJ2-7
d_call: TRBD2
clone_size: -
v_call: TRBV3-1
cdr3_nt: TGTGCCAGCAGCTCTAGCGGCCGGATTATCTACGAGCAGTACTTC
cdr3_aa: CASSSSGRIIYEQYF

j_call: TRBJ2-3
d_call: -
clone_size: -
v_call: TRBV21-1
cdr3_nt: TGTGCCAGCAGCATCCCGACAGACAGGCGCACAGATACGCAGTATTTT
cdr3_aa: CASSIPTDRRTDTQYF

j_call: TRBJ2-2
d_call: TRBD1
clone_size: -
v_call: TRBV4-1
cdr3_nt: TGCGCCAGCAGATTCCCAGGGGGCACCGGGGAGCTGTTTTTT
cdr3_aa: CASRFPGGTGELFF

j_call: TRBJ2-7
d_call: -
clone_size: -
v_call: TRBV6-6
cdr3_nt: TGTGCCAGCACCCGGACGGATTCCTACGAGCAGTACTTC
cdr3_aa: CASTRTDSYEQYF

j_call: TRBJ2-3
d_call: TRBD2
clone_size: few
v_call: TRBV7-2
cdr3_nt: TGTGCCAGCAGCTTAGCCTGGGAGGGTACGCAGTATTTT
cdr3_aa: CASSLAWEGTQYF

j_call: TRBJ2-6
d_call: -
clone_size: -
v_call: TRBV6-5
cdr3_nt: TGTGCCAGCAGTCCCCTCGTTGGTGGGGCCAACGTCCTGACTTTC
cdr3_aa: CASSPLVGGANVLTF

j_call: TRBJ2-3
d_call: TRBD2
clone_size: -
v_call: TRBV6-5
cdr3_nt: TGTGCCAGCAGGTATACTAGCGTAACGCGCACAGATACGCAGTATTTT
cdr3_aa: CASRYTSVTRTDTQYF